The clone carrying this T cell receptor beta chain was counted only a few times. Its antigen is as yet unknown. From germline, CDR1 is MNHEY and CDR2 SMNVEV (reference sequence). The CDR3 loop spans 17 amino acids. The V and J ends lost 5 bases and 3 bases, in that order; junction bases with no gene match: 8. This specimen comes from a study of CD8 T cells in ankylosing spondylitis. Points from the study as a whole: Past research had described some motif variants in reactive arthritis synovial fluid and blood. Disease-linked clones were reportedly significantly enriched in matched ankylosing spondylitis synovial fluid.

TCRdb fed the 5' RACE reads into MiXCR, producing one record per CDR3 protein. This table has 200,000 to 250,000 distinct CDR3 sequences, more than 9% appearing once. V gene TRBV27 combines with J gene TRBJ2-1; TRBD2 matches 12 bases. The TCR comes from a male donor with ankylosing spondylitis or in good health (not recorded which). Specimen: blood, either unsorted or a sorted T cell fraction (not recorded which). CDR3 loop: CASSPRTSGEVYNEQFF. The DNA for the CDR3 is TGTGCCAGCAGTCCGAGGACTAGCGGGGAAGTCTACAATGAGCAGTTCTTC.